Each of the 28 T cell receptor beta chains below was sequenced from the same sample in a study of long-term antiretroviral therapy in people with HIV. Researchers report immunoSEQ v3.0 was run at survey level. Clones were read by immunoSEQ multiplex PCR, and TCRdb kept only the in-frame ones, dropping some. The sample contains fewer than 25,000 clones, over 85% of which appear only once. Specimen: unsorted PBMCs, collected 4.8 to 5 years after starting antiretroviral therapy. All receptors derive from a woman aged 50 to 60 with HIV.

The chain joins TRBV6-6 to TRBJ2-1; D remains ambiguous. The CDR3 is made up of 14 amino acids. Germline V gene data show CDR1 as MNHNY and CDR2 as SVGAGI (reference sequence). Trimming removed 2 bases at V and 0 bases at J, with 5 bases between. The DNA for the CDR3 is TGTGCCAGCAGTTACACGATCTCCTACAATGAGCAGTTCTTC. Protein sequence: CASSYTISYNEQFF.

The chain combines TRBV19 with TRBJ1-1; TRBD1 matches 7 bases. V lost 6 bases to trimming and J lost 3 bases; unmatched junction nucleotides: 10. The germline gives CDR1 LNHDA, CDR2 SQIVND (reference sequence). There are 15 residues in the CDR3. In DNA form, the CDR3 reads TGTGCCAGTAGGAAGGAAACAGGGGATCACACTGAAGCTTTCTTT. The encoded protein is CASRKETGDHTEAFF.

This clone showed up just once. J is TRBJ1-5 and V is TRBV19, with D tentatively TRBD1 (5 bases). This CDR3 contains 16 residues. Trimming took off 5 bases at V and 0 bases at J, with 14 bases between the two ends. The germline CDR1 and CDR2 sequences are LNHDA and SQIVND (reference sequence). DNA of the CDR3: TGTGCCAGTAGTTCAGAGGGGTTCTATAGCAATCAGCCCCAGCATTTT. Amino acids: CASSSEGFYSNQPQHF.

About this clone itself: The junction departs from the called germline gene at one end, perhaps through a read error. The rearrangement uses TRBV27 and TRBJ1-4; TRBD1 matches 9 bases. CDR3 length equals 16 residues. Looked up from germline, CDR1 is MNHEY and CDR2 is SMNVEV (reference sequence). The CDR3 bases are TGTGCCACCAGTCCACTCACCGGGACAGGGAGTGAAAAACTGTTTTTT. Its protein is CATSPLTGTGSEKLFF.

This clone was picked up one time. The rearrangement links TRBV7-9 to TRBJ1-2; D may be TRBD1 (5 bases). Germline V lookup: CDR1 SEHNR, CDR2 FQNEAQ (reference sequence). V was clipped by 6 bases and J by 0 bases, with 17 bases between them. CDR3 length: 16 residues. The CDR3 DNA reads TGTGCCAGCAGACTTCCGGGACCATATTCTAACTATGGCTACACCTTC. This sequence encodes CASRLPGPYSNYGYTF.

The DNA of the CDR3 is TGTGCCAGCAGTTTGACAGAGGCAGGGAGAACTGAGCAGTTCTTC. Translating gives CASSLTEAGRTEQFF. The rearrangement joins TRBV27 to TRBJ2-1; the D call may be TRBD1 or TRBD2 (5 bases each). Germline values: CDR1 MNHEY, CDR2 SMNVEV (reference sequence). The CDR3 is made up of 15 amino acids. Trimming took 3 bases from V and 9 from J, leaving 18 bases between them.

The chain links TRBV2 to TRBJ2-5; TRBD2 matches 11 bases. Trimming took 7 bases from V and 2 from J; bases not matched to a gene: 9. The CDR3 sequence is 16 residues long. The germline V gene has CDR1 SNHLY and CDR2 FYNNEI. CDR3 region: CASIPGTSGAQETQYF. CDR3 DNA sequence: TGTGCCAGCATACCTGGGACTAGCGGAGCGCAAGAGACCCAGTACTTC. The full variable domain, in which reference TRBV2 and TRBJ2-5 provide the parts outside the CDR3, is EPEVTQTPSHQVTQMGQEVILRCVPISNHLYFYWYRQILGQKVEFLVSFYNNEISEKSEIFDDQFSVERPDGSNFTLKIRSTKLEDSAMYFCASIPGTSGAQETQYFGPGTRLLVL.

CDR3 protein: CSASQGYGYTF. The CDR3 bases are TGCAGTGCTTCACAGGGTTATGGCTACACCTTC. This chain connects TRBV20-1 to TRBJ1-2, with a tentative D call TRBD1 (6 bases). Trimming stripped 5 bases from V and 5 bases from J, with 9 bases between. The CDR3 extends over 11 amino acids. Per germline, CDR1 DFQATT and CDR2 SNEGSKA (reference sequence).

This clone was detected only once. The chain employs TRBV5-1 and TRBJ2-1, with 9 nucleotides matching TRBD2. The V segment lost 4 bases and the J segment 2 bases; nucleotides outside the gene matches: 7. This CDR3 region has 16 residues. Germline lookup yields CDR1 SGHRS and CDR2 YFSETQ. CDR3 protein: CASSGLAGNAYNEQFF. The CDR3 coding sequence is TGCGCCAGCAGCGGGCTAGCGGGGAACGCCTACAATGAGCAGTTCTTC. The full variable domain, rest sourced from reference TRBV5-1 and TRBJ2-1, is KAGVTQTPRYLIKTRGQQVTLSCSPISGHRSVSWYQQTPGQGLQFLFEYFSETQRNKGNFPGRFSGRQFSNSRSEMNVSTLELGDSALYLCASSGLAGNAYNEQFFGPGTRLTVL.

The chain employs TRBV2 and TRBJ1-3; D is ambiguous. Looked up from germline, CDR1 is SNHLY and CDR2 is FYNNEI. V was clipped by 3 bases and J by 4 bases, with 13 bases between them. CDR3 length: 15 amino acids. The CDR3 protein is CASSEGGGGGNTIYF. CDR3 DNA sequence: TGTGCCAGCAGTGAGGGAGGCGGCGGCGGAAACACCATATATTTT.

This chain links TRBV30 with TRBJ1-1; 10 nucleotides match TRBD1. In germline, CDR1 is GTSNPN, CDR2 SVGIG (reference sequence). V was pared by 2 bases and J by 11 bases, with 8 bases of the junction left unmatched. The CDR3 length is 13 residues. CDR3 region: CAWSTSGTGAAFF. In DNA form, the CDR3 reads TGTGCCTGGAGTACCTCCGGGACAGGGGCCGCTTTCTTT.

The genes are TRBV7-9 and TRBJ2-7, with D unclear. Between the trimmed V and J ends, which lost 5 bases and 7 bases, there was a span of 12 bases. CDR3 length: 12 amino acids. Germline V CDR1 and CDR2: SEHNR, FQNEAQ (reference sequence). DNA for the CDR3: TGTGCCAGCAGCCCCACCCTCTGGGAGCAGTACTTC. Its translation: CASSPTLWEQYF.

The chain uses TRBV29-1 and TRBJ2-5; D is perhaps TRBD2 (5 bases). CDR1 is SQVTM and CDR2 is ANQGSEA in the germline V gene. V lost 3 bases, J lost 5 bases, and 13 bases lay in between. This CDR3 contains 13 residues. This CDR3 is CSVERAAKETQYF. The CDR3 DNA reads TGCAGCGTTGAGCGGGCCGCCAAGGAGACCCAGTACTTC.

V usage is TRBV4-1 and J usage is TRBJ2-1; D is perhaps TRBD2 (5 bases). Germline V gives CDR1 MGHRA, CDR2 YSYEKL. The CDR3 runs to 15 residues. V lost 0 bases and J lost 0, with 6 bases in between. The CDR3 sequence is CASSQDTSSYNEQFF. CDR3 nucleotides: TGCGCCAGCAGCCAAGACACTAGCTCCTACAATGAGCAGTTCTTC.

V and J are TRBV5-4 and TRBJ2-7, with a tentative D call TRBD2 (6 bases). Germline CDR1 SGHNT, CDR2 YYREEE (reference sequence). The CDR3 length is 15 residues. V was trimmed by 4 bases and J by 0 bases, leaving 14 bases between them. The CDR3 is CASSRGGQSSYEQYF. CDR3 nucleotides: TGTGCCAGCAGCCGGGGAGGACAAAGCTCCTACGAGCAGTACTTC.

The chain links TRBV6-5 to TRBJ2-7; TRBD2 aligns across 8 bases. This CDR3 has 16 residues. Germline-derived CDR1 and CDR2 are MNHEY and SVGAGI. V lost 0 bases and J lost 4; bases outside the gene matches: 8. CDR3 coding DNA: TGTGCCAGCAGTTACTCTATCAGCGGGAGAATTTACGAGCAGTACTTC. Protein sequence: CASSYSISGRIYEQYF.

V is TRBV2 and J is TRBJ1-2; D remains unclear. Germline assignment: CDR1 SNHLY and CDR2 FYNNEI. The CDR3 runs to 14 residues. Trimming shortened V by 3 bases and J by 4 bases, and 12 bases separated the two germline ends. The CDR3 spells CASSEGWLVYGYTF. In DNA, the CDR3 is TGTGCCAGCAGTGAGGGGTGGTTGGTCTATGGCTACACCTTC.

The J gene is TRBJ2-7, the V gene TRBV11-2, with D possibly being TRBD2 (6 bases). V lost 6 bases to trimming and J lost 3 bases, with 12 bases between them. This CDR3 has 13 amino acids. Germline CDR1 reads SGHAT; CDR2 reads FQNNGV. The CDR3 coding sequence is TGTGCCAGCAGACTCTCGGGAGTCTACGAGCAGTACTTC. Translated: CASRLSGVYEQYF.

In its sample, this clone was seen once. The chain is built from TRBV28 and TRBJ2-7, with TRBD1 matching 7 bases. Germline CDR1 is MDHEN and CDR2 is SYDVKM. CDR3 length: 15 amino acids. V trimming: 4 bases; J trimming: 0 bases; junction bases outside the gene matches: 6. The CDR3, as DNA: TGTGCCAGCAGTTCGCAAAGGGACAGCTCCTACGAGCAGTACTTC. It yields the protein CASSSQRDSSYEQYF.

The rearrangement uses TRBV7-2 and TRBJ2-2; 11 bases align to TRBD1. The CDR3 runs 15 residues. Germline CDR1 SGHTA, CDR2 FQGNSA. J gave up 2 bases and V 6 bases, and 2 bases lay outside the gene matches. The CDR3: CASRGTGGNTGELFF. In nucleotides, the CDR3 is TGTGCCAGCAGGGGGACAGGGGGAAACACCGGGGAGCTGTTTTTT.

The chain joins TRBV14 to TRBJ1-1, with D hard to call. V was shortened by 2 bases and J by 4 bases, with 11 bases between the two germline ends. The CDR3 is 14 amino acids. Looked up from germline, CDR1 is SGHDN and CDR2 is FVKESK. CDR3 protein: CASSQHWGGTEAFF. In DNA form, the CDR3 reads TGTGCCAGCAGCCAACACTGGGGAGGCACTGAAGCTTTCTTT.

The chain recombines TRBV13 with TRBJ2-4, with 8 bases matching TRBD2. The V and J ends lost 0 bases and 0 bases, in that order; junction bases with no gene match: 16. This CDR3 has 21 residues. CDR1 is PRHDT, CDR2 FYEKMQ, per germline (reference sequence). The CDR3 nucleotides are TGTGCCAGCAGCTTAGGCCTCTCAGAGACTAGCGTTCCCCTAGCCAAAAACATTCAGTACTTC. Its protein product is CASSLGLSETSVPLAKNIQYF.

The rearrangement joins TRBV5-8 to TRBJ1-2; a possible D gene is TRBD1 (6 bases). This CDR3 has 14 residues. Between the trimmed V and J ends, which lost 3 bases and 4 bases, there was a span of 13 bases. Germline CDR1 and CDR2: SGHTS and YDEGEE. The CDR3 sequence is CASSSLRDTYGYTF. The CDR3 DNA reads TGTGCCAGCAGCTCTCTCCGGGACACCTATGGCTACACCTTC.

This clone showed up just once. The V gene is TRBV25-1, the J gene TRBJ2-3; 8 bases match TRBD1. Germline lookup yields CDR1 MGHDK and CDR2 SYGVNS. Trimming cost V 0 bases and J 4 bases; bases outside gene matches: 0. This CDR3 region has 14 residues. DNA of the CDR3: TGTGCCAGCAGTGAATACAGGGGGCCAGATACGCAGTATTTT. Translation gives CASSEYRGPDTQYF.

The rearrangement joins TRBV2 to TRBJ2-7, with D possibly being TRBD2 (5 bases). The CDR3 sequence is 14 residues long. Germline V lookup: CDR1 SNHLY, CDR2 FYNNEI. V lost 3 bases and J lost 0, with 9 bases in between. Written as DNA, the CDR3 is TGTGCCAGCAGTGATAACGGGGTCTCCTACGAGCAGTACTTC. It yields the protein CASSDNGVSYEQYF.

The CDR3 bases are TGTGCCAGCAGTTACTCGCTAGCGGAGTACGAGCAGTACTTC. Protein product: CASSYSLAEYEQYF. This chain uses TRBV6-8 with TRBJ2-7; 7 nucleotides agree with TRBD2. CDR1 MNHGY and CDR2 SAAAGT come from the germline V gene. V was pared by 0 bases and J by 4 bases, with 3 bases of the junction left unmatched. The length of the CDR3 is 14 residues.

The gene calls are TRBV15 and TRBJ1-2; 7 positions agree with TRBD1. The V gene's germline CDR1 is LNHNV and CDR2 YYDKDF (reference sequence). CDR3 length: 14 residues. Trimming cost V 0 bases and J 4 bases; bases outside gene matches: 2. CDR3 nucleotide sequence: TGTGCCACCAGCAGAGATCGACAGGGCTATGGCTACACCTTC. Its translation: CATSRDRQGYGYTF.

This chain uses TRBV5-4 with TRBJ2-7; D unresolved. Germline CDR1 is SGHNT and CDR2 is YYREEE (reference sequence). The V end lost 4 bases, the J end lost 0 bases, and 11 bases lay between the germline ends. CDR3 length: 14 residues. CDR3 bases: TGTGCCAGCAGCCCAGTTCCCGTCTCCTACGAGCAGTACTTC. It specifies CASSPVPVSYEQYF. Based on the CDR3 plus reference TRBV5-4 and TRBJ2-7, the full variable domain is ETGVTQSPTHLIKTRGQQVTLRCSSQSGHNTVSWYQQALGQGPQFIFQYYREEENGRGNFPPRFSGLQFPNYSSELNVNALELDDSALYLCASSPVPVSYEQYFGPGTRLTVT.